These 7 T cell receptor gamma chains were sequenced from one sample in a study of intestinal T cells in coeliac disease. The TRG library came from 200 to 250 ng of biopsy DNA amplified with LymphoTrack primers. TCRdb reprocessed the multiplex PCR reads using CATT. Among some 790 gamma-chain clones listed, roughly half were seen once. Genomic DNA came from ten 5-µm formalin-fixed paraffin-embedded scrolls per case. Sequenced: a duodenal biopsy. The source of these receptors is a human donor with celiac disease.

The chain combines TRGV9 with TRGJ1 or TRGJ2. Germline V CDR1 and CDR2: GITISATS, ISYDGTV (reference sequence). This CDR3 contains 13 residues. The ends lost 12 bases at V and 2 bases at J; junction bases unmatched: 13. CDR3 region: CAVVGGYYYKKLF. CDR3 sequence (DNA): TGTGCCGTTGTGGGAGGTTATTATTATAAGAAACTCTTT.

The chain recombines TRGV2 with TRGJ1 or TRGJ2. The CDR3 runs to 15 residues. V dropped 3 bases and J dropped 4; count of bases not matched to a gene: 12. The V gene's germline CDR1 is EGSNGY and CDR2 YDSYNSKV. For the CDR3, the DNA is TGTGCCACCTGGGACACATCAGGTCGGTATTATAAGAAACTCTTT. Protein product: CATWDTSGRYYKKLF.

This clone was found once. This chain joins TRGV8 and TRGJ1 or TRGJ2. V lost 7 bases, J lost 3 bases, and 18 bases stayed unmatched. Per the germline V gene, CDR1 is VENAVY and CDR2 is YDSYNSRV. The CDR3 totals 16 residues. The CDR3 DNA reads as TGTGCCACCTGTGACCCTATTTTTTTTTTTTATTATAAGAAACTCTTT. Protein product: CATCDPIFFFYYKKLF.

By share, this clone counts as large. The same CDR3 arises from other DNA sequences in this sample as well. The CDR3 DNA reads as TGTGCCACCTGGGACAGGCCTCGGAACACCAGACGGGTGGGTTGGATCAAGACGTTT. Encoded protein: CATWDRPRNTRRVGWIKTF. V and J are TRGV3 and TRGJP2. Germline-derived CDR1 and CDR2 are VTNTFY and YDVSTARD (reference sequence). CDR3 length equals 19 residues. Losses at the gene ends were 0 bases for V and 10 bases for J; bases not matched to a gene: 23.

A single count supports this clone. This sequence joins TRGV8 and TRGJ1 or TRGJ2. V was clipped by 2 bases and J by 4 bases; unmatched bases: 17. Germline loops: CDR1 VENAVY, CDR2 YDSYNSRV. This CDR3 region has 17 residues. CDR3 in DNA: TGTGCCACCTGGGATAAACTTTTTGGGGGGGGATATTATAAGAAACTCTTT. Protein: CATWDKLFGGGYYKKLF.

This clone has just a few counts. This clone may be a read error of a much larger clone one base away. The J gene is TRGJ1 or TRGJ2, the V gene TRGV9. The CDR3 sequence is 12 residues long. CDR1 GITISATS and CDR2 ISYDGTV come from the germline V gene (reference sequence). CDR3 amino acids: CTLWMNYYKKLF. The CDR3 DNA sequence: TGTACCTTGTGGATGAATTATTATAAGAAACTCTTT.

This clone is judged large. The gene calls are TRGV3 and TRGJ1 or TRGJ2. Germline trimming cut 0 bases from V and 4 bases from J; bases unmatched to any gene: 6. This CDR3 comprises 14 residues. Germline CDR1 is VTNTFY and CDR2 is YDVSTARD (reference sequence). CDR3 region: CATWDRPRYYKKLF. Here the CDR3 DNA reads TGTGCCACCTGGGACAGGCCTAGGTATTATAAGAAACTCTTT.